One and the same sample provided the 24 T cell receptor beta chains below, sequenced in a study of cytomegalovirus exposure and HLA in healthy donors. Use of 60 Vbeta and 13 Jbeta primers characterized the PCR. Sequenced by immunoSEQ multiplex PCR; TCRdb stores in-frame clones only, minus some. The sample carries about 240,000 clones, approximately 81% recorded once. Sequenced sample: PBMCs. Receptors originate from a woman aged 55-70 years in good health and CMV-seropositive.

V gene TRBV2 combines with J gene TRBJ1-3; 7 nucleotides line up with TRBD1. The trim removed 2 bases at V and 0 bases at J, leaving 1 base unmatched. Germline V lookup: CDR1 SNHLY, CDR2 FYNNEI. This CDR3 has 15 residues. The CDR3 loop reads CASSENRGSGNTIYF. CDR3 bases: TGTGCCAGCAGTGAAAACAGGGGCTCTGGAAACACCATATATTTT.

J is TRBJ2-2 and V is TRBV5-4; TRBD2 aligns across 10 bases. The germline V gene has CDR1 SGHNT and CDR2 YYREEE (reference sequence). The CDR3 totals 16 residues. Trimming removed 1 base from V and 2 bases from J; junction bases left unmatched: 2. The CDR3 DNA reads TGTGCCAGCAGCTTGCGGACTAGCGGTAACACCGGGGAGCTGTTTTTT. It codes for CASSLRTSGNTGELFF.

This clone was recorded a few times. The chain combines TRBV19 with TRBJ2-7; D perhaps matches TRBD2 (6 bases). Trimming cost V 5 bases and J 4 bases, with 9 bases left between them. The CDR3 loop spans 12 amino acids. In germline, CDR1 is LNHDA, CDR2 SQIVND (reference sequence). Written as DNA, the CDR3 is TGTGCCAGTAGTTCTCGGGGGTACGAGCAGTACTTC. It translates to CASSSRGYEQYF.

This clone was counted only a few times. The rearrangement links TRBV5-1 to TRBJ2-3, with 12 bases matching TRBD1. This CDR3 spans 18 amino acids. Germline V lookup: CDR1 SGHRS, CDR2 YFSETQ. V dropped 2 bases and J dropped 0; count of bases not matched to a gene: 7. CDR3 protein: CASSFGTGGSISTDTQYF. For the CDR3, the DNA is TGCGCCAGCAGCTTCGGGACAGGGGGCTCTATTAGCACAGATACGCAGTATTTT.

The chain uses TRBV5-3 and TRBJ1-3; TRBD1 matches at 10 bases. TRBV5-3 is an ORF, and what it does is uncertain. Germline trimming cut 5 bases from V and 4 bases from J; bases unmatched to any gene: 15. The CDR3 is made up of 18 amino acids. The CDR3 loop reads CARRTGTGEVWSGNTIYF. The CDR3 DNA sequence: TGTGCCAGAAGGACAGGGACAGGGGAAGTGTGGTCGGGAAACACCATATATTTT.

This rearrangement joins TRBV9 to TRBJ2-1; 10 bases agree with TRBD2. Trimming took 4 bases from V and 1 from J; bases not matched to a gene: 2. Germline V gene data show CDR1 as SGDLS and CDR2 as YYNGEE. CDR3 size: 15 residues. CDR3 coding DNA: TGTGCCAGCAGCCCTAGCGGGAGTTCCTACAATGAGCAGTTCTTC. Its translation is CASSPSGSSYNEQFF.

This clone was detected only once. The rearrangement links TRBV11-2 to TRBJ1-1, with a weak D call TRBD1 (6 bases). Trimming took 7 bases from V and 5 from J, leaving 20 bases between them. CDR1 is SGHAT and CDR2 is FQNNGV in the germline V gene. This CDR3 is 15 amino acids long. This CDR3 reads CASTLTQGRVTEAFF. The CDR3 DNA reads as TGTGCCAGCACCCTGACACAGGGAAGGGTTACTGAAGCTTTCTTT.

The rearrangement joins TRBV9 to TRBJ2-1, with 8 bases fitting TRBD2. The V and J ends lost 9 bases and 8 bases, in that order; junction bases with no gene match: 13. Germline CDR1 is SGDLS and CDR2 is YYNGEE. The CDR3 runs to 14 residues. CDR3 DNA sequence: TGTGCCACGAACCCGGGACTAGTAGGCGATGAGCAGTTCTTC. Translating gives CATNPGLVGDEQFF.

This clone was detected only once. The CDR3: CASSPPRADTQYF. CDR3 nucleotides: TGTGCCAGCAGCCCCCCCCGGGCAGATACGCAGTATTTT. The rearrangement uses TRBV7-2 and TRBJ2-3, with no clear D. This CDR3 has 13 residues. Germline V gene sequence: CDR1 SGHTA, CDR2 FQGNSA. The ends were cut back, 5 bases at V and 4 bases at J, with 10 bases in the middle. The full variable domain, with the rest looked up from reference TRBV7-2 and TRBJ2-3, is GAGVSQSPSNKVTEKGKDVELRCDPISGHTALYWYRQSLGQGLEFLIYFQGNSAPDKSGLPSDRFSAERTGGSVSTLTIQRTQQEDSAVYLCASSPPRADTQYFGPGTRLTVL.

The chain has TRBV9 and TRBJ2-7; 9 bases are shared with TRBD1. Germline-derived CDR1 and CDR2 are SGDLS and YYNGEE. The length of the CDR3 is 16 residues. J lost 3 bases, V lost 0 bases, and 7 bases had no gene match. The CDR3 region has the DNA TGTGCCAGCAGCGTAGATGGACAGGGGAAGATCTACGAGCAGTACTTC. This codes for CASSVDGQGKIYEQYF.

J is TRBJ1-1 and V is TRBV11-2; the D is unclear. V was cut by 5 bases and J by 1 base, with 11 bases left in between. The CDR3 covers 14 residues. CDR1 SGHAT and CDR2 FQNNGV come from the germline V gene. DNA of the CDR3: TGTGCCAGCAGCCAGGCCCTCACGAACACTGAAGCTTTCTTT. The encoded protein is CASSQALTNTEAFF. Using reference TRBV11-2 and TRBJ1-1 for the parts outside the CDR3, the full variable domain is EAGVAQSPRYKIIEKRQSVAFWCNPISGHATLYWYQQILGQGPKLLIQFQNNGVVDDSQLPKDRFSAERLKGVDSTLKIQPAKLEDSAVYLCASSQALTNTEAFFGQGTRLTVV.

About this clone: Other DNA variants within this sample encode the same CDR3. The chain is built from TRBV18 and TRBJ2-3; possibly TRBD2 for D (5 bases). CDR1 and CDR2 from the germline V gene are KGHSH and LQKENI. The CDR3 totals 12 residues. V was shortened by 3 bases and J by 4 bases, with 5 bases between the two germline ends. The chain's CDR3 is CASSPGADTQYF. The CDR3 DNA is TGTGCCAGCTCACCCGGGGCAGATACGCAGTATTTT.

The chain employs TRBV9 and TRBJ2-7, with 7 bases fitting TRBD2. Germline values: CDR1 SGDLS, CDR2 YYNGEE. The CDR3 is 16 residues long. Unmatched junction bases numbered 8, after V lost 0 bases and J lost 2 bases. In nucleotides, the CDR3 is TGTGCCAGCAGCGTAGGAGATCCTAGCGGAACCTACGAGCAGTACTTC. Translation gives CASSVGDPSGTYEQYF.

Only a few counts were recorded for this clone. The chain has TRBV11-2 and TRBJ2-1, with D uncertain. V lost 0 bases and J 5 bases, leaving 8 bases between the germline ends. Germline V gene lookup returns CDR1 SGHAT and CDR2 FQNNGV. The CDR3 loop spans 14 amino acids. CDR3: CASSLDSINNEQFF. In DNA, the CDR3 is TGTGCCAGCAGCTTAGACTCTATAAACAATGAGCAGTTCTTC.

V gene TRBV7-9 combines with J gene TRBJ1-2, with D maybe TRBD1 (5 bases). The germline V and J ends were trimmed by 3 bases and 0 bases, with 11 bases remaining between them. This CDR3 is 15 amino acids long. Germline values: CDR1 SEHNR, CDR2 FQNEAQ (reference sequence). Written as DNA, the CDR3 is TGTGCCAGCAGCTTGGGGCACCTCTCTAACTATGGCTACACCTTC. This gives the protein CASSLGHLSNYGYTF.

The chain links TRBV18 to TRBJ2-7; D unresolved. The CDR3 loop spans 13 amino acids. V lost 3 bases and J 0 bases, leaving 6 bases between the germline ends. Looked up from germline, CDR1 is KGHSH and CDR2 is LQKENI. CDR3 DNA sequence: TGTGCCAGCTCACCTCGAGCCTCCTACGAGCAGTACTTC. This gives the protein CASSPRASYEQYF.

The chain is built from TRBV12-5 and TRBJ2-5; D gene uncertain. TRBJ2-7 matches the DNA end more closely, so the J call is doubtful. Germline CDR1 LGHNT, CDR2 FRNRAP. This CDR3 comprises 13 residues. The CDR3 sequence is CASSESPPYEQYF. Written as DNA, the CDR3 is TGTGCTAGTAGCGAGAGTCCTCCCTACGAGCAGTACTTC.

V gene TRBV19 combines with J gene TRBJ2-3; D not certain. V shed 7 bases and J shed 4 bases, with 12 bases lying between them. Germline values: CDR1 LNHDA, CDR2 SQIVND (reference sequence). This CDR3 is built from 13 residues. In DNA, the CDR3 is TGTGCCAGTACCCAACTCTCGTCAGATACGCAGTATTTT. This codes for CASTQLSSDTQYF.

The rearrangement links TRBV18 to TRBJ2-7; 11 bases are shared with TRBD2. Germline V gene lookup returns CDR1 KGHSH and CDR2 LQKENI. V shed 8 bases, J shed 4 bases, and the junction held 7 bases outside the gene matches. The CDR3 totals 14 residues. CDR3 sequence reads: CASKLAGEQYEQYF. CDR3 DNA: TGTGCCAGCAAACTAGCGGGAGAGCAATACGAGCAGTACTTC.

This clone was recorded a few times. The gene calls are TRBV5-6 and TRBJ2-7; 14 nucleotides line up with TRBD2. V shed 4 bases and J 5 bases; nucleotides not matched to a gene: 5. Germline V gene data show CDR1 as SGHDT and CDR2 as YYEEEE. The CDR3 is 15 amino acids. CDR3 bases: TGTGCCAGCAGCCCCGGGACTAGCGGGAGAGACGAGCAGTACTTC. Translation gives CASSPGTSGRDEQYF.

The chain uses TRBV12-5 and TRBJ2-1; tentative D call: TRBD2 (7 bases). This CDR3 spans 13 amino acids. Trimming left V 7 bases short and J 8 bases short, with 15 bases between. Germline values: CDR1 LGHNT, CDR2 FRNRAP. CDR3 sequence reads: CASERGGWDEQFF. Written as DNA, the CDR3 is TGTGCTAGTGAAAGGGGGGGGTGGGATGAGCAGTTCTTC.

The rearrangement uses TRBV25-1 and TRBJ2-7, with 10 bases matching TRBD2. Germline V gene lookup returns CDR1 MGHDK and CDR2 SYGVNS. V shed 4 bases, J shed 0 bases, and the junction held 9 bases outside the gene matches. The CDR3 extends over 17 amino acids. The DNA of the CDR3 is TGTGCCAGCAGTGGATCGATCACTAGCGGGGCCTCCTACGAGCAGTACTTC. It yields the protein CASSGSITSGASYEQYF.

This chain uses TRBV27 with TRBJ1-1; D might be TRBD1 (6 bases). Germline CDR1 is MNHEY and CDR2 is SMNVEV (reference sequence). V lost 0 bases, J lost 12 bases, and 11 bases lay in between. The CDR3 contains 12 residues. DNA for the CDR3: TGTGCCAGCAGTTTATCTCCAGGGGAACCTTTCTTT. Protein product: CASSLSPGEPFF.

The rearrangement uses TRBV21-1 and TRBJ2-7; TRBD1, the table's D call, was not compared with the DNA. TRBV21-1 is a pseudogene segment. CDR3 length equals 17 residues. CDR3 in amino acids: CASHLGTGGGRCYEQYF. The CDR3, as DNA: TGTGCCAGCCACCTAGGGACAGGGGGCGGGAGGTGCTACGAGCAGTACTTC.